This entry lists 6 T cell receptor beta chains sequenced from one sample in a study of blood T cells in healthy people across ages. With a J-beta primer mix and a sample-barcoded 5' primer, a second PCR ran roughly 6 to 11 cycles. TCRdb reprocessed the 5' RACE reads via MiXCR and lists one record per CDR3 protein. The top ten clones hold roughly 26% of a sample with 800,000 or so distinct CDR3 sequences, 55% to 65% of them seen once. Input material: blood. Receptors were obtained from a man aged 25-40 years in good health.

This rearrangement joins TRBV7-9 to TRBJ2-1; D may be TRBD2 (6 bases). The V and J ends lost 5 bases and 1 base respectively, with 18 bases between them. The CDR3 has 17 amino acids. The germline V gene encodes CDR1 SEHNR and CDR2 FQNEAQ (reference sequence). The CDR3 here is CASSQRVPGDSYNEQFF. The DNA of the CDR3 is TGTGCCAGCAGCCAGAGAGTTCCGGGGGATTCCTACAATGAGCAGTTCTTC.

The chain couples TRBV10-3 to TRBJ2-5, with D unresolved. This CDR3 is 15 amino acids long. V was trimmed by 3 bases and J by 0 bases, leaving 11 bases between them. Germline CDR1 and CDR2: ENHRY and SYGVKD. The CDR3 region has the DNA TGTGCCATCAGTGATGAGACCCGGTACCAAGAGACCCAGTACTTC. The encoded protein is CAISDETRYQETQYF.

This chain joins TRBV6-1 and TRBJ2-7, with D perhaps assigned TRBD1 or TRBD2 (5 bases each). The J call may be mistaken, given a closer DNA end match to TRBJ2-5. CDR1 is MNHNS, CDR2 SASEGT, per germline. The CDR3 has 13 residues. CDR3 in amino acids: CASSVNRRETQYF. For the CDR3, the DNA is TGTGCCAGCAGTGTCAACAGGAGGGAGACCCAGTACTTC.

A note on this clonotype: At one boundary the junction diverges from the germline segment, which might be a read error. The J gene is TRBJ1-6, the V gene TRBV20-1; D remains unclear. The length of the CDR3 is 16 residues. CDR1 and CDR2 (germline): DFQATT, SNEGSKA (reference sequence). The CDR3 region has the DNA TGCAGTACTAGAGATTATCGGAACACAGCTAATTCACCCCTCCACTTT. This codes for CSTRDYRNTANSPLHF.

The V call is TRBV19, the J call TRBJ2-1; weak D call: TRBD2 (5 bases). Trimming cost V 9 bases and J 7 bases, with 22 bases left between them. The CDR3 sequence is 15 residues long. Germline V CDR1 and CDR2: LNHDA, SQIVND (reference sequence). DNA for the CDR3: TGTGCCAGCGTGGAGTGGGGAAAAGGGAGTAATGAGCAGTTCTTC. This encodes CASVEWGKGSNEQFF. The full variable domain, rest sourced from reference TRBV19 and TRBJ2-1, is DGGITQSPKYLFRKEGQNVTLSCEQNLNHDAMYWYRQDPGQGLRLIYYSQIVNDFQKGDIAEGYSVSREKKESFPLTVTSAQKNPTAFYLCASVEWGKGSNEQFFGPGTRLTVL.

This chain uses TRBV10-3 with TRBJ1-1; TRBD1 aligns across 9 bases. After removal of 3 bases from V and 4 bases from J, the junction contained 6 bases not matched to a gene. This CDR3 spans 15 amino acids. The germline V gene has CDR1 ENHRY and CDR2 SYGVKD. The CDR3 coding sequence is TGTGCCATCAGTGATGTGACAGGGGGAGGCACTGAAGCTTTCTTT. Translating gives CAISDVTGGGTEAFF.